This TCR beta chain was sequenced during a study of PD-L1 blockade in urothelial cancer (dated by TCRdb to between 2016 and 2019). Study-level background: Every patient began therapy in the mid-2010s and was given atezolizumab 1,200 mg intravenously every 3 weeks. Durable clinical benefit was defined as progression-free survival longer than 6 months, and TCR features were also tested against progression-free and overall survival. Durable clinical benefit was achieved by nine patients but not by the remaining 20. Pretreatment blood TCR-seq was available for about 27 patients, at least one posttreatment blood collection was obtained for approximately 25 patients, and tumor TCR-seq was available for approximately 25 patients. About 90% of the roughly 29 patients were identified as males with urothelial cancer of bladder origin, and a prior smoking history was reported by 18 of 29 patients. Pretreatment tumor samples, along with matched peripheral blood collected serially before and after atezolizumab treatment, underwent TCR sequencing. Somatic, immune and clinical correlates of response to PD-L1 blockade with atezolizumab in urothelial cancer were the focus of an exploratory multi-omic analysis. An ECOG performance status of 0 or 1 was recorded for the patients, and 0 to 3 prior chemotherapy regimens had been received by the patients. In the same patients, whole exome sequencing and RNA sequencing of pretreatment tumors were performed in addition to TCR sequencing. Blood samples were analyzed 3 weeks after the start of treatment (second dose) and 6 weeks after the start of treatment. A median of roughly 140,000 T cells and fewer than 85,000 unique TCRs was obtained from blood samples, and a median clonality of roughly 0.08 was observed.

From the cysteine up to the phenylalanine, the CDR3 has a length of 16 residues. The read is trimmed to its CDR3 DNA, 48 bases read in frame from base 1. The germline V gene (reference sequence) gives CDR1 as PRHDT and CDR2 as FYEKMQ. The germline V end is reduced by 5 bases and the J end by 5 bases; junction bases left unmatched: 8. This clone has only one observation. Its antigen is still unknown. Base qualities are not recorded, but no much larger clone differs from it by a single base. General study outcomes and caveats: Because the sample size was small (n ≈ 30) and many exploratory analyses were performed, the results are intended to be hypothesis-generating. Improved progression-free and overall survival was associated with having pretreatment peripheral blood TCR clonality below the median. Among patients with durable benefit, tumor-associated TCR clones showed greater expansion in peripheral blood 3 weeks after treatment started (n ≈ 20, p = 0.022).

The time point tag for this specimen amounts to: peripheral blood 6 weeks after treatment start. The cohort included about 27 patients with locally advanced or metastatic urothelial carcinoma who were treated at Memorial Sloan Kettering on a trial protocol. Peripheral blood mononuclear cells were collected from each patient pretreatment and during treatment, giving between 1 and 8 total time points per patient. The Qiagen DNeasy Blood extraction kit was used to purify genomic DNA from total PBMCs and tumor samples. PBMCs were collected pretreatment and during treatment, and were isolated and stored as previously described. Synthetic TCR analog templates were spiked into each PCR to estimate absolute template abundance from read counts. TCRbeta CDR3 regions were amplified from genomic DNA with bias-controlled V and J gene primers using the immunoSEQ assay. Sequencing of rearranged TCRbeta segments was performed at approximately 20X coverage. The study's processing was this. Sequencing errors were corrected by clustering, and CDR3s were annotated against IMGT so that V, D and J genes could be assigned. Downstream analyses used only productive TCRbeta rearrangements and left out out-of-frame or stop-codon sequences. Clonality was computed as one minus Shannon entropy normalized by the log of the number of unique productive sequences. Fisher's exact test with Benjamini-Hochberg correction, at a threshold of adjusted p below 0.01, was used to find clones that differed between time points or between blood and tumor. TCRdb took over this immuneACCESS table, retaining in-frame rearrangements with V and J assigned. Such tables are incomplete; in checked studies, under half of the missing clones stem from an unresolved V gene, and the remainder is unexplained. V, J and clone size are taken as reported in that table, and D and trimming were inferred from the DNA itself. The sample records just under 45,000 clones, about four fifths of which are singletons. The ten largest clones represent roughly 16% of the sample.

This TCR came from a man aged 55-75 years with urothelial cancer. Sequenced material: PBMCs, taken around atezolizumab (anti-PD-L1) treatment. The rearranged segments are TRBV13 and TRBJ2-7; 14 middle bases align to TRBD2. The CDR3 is CASSNGLAGGVDEQYF. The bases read TGTGCCAGCAGCAACGGACTAGCGGGGGGCGTCGACGAGCAGTACTTC.